These 20 T cell receptor beta chains share one sample of origin, sequenced in a study of T cell responses to AZD1222 COVID-19 vaccine. Sequencing was performed with immunoSEQ multiplex PCR; in TCRdb, only in-frame clones are kept and a portion is missing. The repertoire holds 100,000 to 150,000 clones, with about 79% as singletons. The source was peripheral blood, collected 28 days after the second AZD1222 dose. The receptors stem from an adult who received the AZD1222 COVID-19 vaccine.

The chain joins TRBV18 to TRBJ1-1; D is perhaps TRBD1 (6 bases). This CDR3 is built from 13 residues. Trimming removed 5 bases at V and 4 bases at J, with 11 bases between. The germline V gene has CDR1 KGHSH and CDR2 LQKENI. The CDR3: CASSEGQFTEAFF. CDR3 DNA sequence: TGTGCCAGCTCAGAAGGACAGTTCACTGAAGCTTTCTTT.

The rearrangement uses TRBV5-6 and TRBJ1-6; TRBD1 matches at 7 bases. Losses at the gene ends were 4 bases for V and 6 bases for J; bases not matched to a gene: 7. Germline V lookup: CDR1 SGHDT, CDR2 YYEEEE. This CDR3 is built from 15 residues. The CDR3 loop reads CASSLPGQLNSPLHF. CDR3 sequence (DNA): TGTGCCAGCAGCCTACCGGGACAGCTTAATTCACCCCTCCACTTT.

The gene calls are TRBV3-1 (or the pseudogene TRBV3-2) and TRBJ2-3, with 7 bases lining up with TRBD2. The junction had 7 bases not matched to a gene; V was cut back by 7 bases and J by 6 bases. The CDR3 totals 13 residues. CDR1 and CDR2 (germline): LGHDT, YNNKEL (reference sequence). The CDR3 DNA reads as TGTGCCAGCACCGGGACCGGGGGGGATACGCAGTATTTT. Protein sequence: CASTGTGGDTQYF.

J is TRBJ2-1 and V is TRBV19; D is unclear. Germline V gives CDR1 LNHDA, CDR2 SQIVND (reference sequence). V was shortened by 7 bases and J by 8 bases, with 15 bases between the two germline ends. This CDR3 is built from 13 residues. The CDR3 nucleotides read TGTGCCAGTACTTCGTATCGCGGCGATGAGCAGTTCTTC. Residues: CASTSYRGDEQFF.

The chain recombines TRBV5-1 with TRBJ1-1, with TRBD1 matching over 9 bases. The junction had 1 base not matched to a gene; V was cut back by 0 bases and J by 4 bases. The CDR3 has 14 amino acids. Germline V gene lookup returns CDR1 SGHRS and CDR2 YFSETQ. The CDR3 DNA is TGCGCCAGCAGCTTGGAACAGGGGGCCACTGAAGCTTTCTTT. Protein: CASSLEQGATEAFF. Drawing the rest from reference TRBV5-1 and TRBJ1-1, the complete variable domain is KAGVTQTPRYLIKTRGQQVTLSCSPISGHRSVSWYQQTPGQGLQFLFEYFSETQRNKGNFPGRFSGRQFSNSRSEMNVSTLELGDSALYLCASSLEQGATEAFFGQGTRLTVV.

This clone has only one observation. This chain uses TRBV10-1 with TRBJ2-5; no clear D. V gave up 6 bases and J gave up 5 bases, with 13 bases separating them. The CDR3 totals 13 residues. Germline CDR1 is WNHNN and CDR2 is SYGVQD (reference sequence). In DNA form, the CDR3 reads TGCGCCAGCAGCGCTCTGGACGGGGAGACCCAGTACTTC. This sequence encodes CASSALDGETQYF.

V and J are TRBV6-5 and TRBJ1-2; 8 bases match TRBD1. Germline CDR1 MNHEY, CDR2 SVGAGI. The CDR3 totals 13 residues. Losses at the gene ends were 10 bases for V and 6 bases for J; bases not matched to a gene: 10. The CDR3 region has the DNA TGTGCCACCCTGGACAGGGATCGGCATGGCTACACCTTC. Residues: CATLDRDRHGYTF.

The chain carries TRBV5-4 and TRBJ2-1, with D unclear. Trimming stripped 0 bases from V and 5 bases from J, with 6 bases between. The germline CDR1 and CDR2 sequences are SGHNT and YYREEE (reference sequence). This CDR3 is built from 13 residues. The CDR3 DNA reads TGTGCCAGCAGCTTGGGACAAGACAATGAGCAGTTCTTC. Translation gives CASSLGQDNEQFF.

The chain employs TRBV28 and TRBJ1-5; TRBD1 aligns across 9 bases. Unmatched junction bases numbered 5, after V lost 5 bases and J lost 6 bases. This CDR3 is built from 14 residues. Germline loops: CDR1 MDHEN, CDR2 SYDVKM. The CDR3 loop reads CASSRDRESQPQHF. CDR3 DNA sequence: TGTGCCAGCAGTAGGGACAGGGAAAGTCAGCCCCAGCATTTT.

Here the CDR3 DNA reads TGTGCCAGCAGCCAGGGGACAGCTGGAAACACCATATATTTT. It yields the protein CASSQGTAGNTIYF. This chain links TRBV7-2 with TRBJ1-3, with 7 positions matching TRBD1. From germline, CDR1 is SGHTA and CDR2 FQGNSA. This CDR3 spans 14 amino acids. Unmatched junction bases numbered 3, after V lost 5 bases and J lost 2 bases.

This chain links TRBV11-2 with TRBJ1-1, with a possible D match to TRBD1 (5 bases). In germline, CDR1 is SGHAT, CDR2 FQNNGV. The CDR3 sequence is 11 residues long. Trimming took 4 bases from V and 11 from J, leaving 11 bases between them. CDR3 nucleotide sequence: TGTGCCAGCAGCTGGGGACCTTCCGCTTTCTTT. Its translation: CASSWGPSAFF.

The sample holds one count of this clone. This chain joins TRBV20-1 and TRBJ1-1; D is ambiguous. Germline values: CDR1 DFQATT, CDR2 SNEGSKA (reference sequence). Trimming removed 3 bases at V and 4 bases at J, with 6 bases between. The CDR3 consists of 11 residues. The CDR3 nucleotides are TGCAGTGCTAGTTGGGGCACTGAAGCTTTCTTT. Amino acids: CSASWGTEAFF.

The chain is built from TRBV27 and TRBJ2-1, with 9 bases matching TRBD2. The CDR3 is 16 amino acids. Germline lookup yields CDR1 MNHEY and CDR2 SMNVEV (reference sequence). Trimming removed 7 bases from V and 7 bases from J; junction bases left unmatched: 14. The CDR3 nucleotides are TGTGCCAGCACCCCGTCAGTGCGGGGGGGCCGGAATGAGCAGTTCTTC. This codes for CASTPSVRGGRNEQFF.

This clone was picked up a small number of times. The chain couples TRBV12-5 to TRBJ2-1; D is unclear. The length of the CDR3 is 11 residues. Germline CDR1 LGHNT, CDR2 FRNRAP. V gave up 2 bases and J gave up 6 bases, with 2 bases separating them. CDR3 in DNA: TGTGCTAGTGGTTTGCTCAATGAGCAGTTCTTC. This encodes CASGLLNEQFF.

The CDR3 DNA reads as TGTGCCAGCAGTTCCATCCTACCGGGACAGGGGGGGACCTACGAGCAGTACTTC. It is translated as CASSSILPGQGGTYEQYF. V and J are TRBV27 and TRBJ2-7, with 11 positions matching TRBD1. V lost 4 bases to trimming and J lost 2 bases; unmatched junction nucleotides: 13. The CDR3 contains 18 residues. Germline assignment: CDR1 MNHEY and CDR2 SMNVEV (reference sequence).

This chain connects TRBV11-2 to TRBJ2-7; TRBD1 aligns across 9 bases. V shed 6 bases, J shed 2 bases, and the junction held 17 bases outside the gene matches. The CDR3 length is 18 residues. Germline-derived CDR1 and CDR2 are SGHAT and FQNNGV. CDR3 region: CASSAGPGGTGIPYEQYF. In DNA, the CDR3 is TGTGCCAGCAGTGCCGGACCTGGCGGGACAGGGATTCCCTACGAGCAGTACTTC.

The chain carries TRBV7-8 and TRBJ1-2; 8 bases are a match to TRBD1. Trimming cost V 6 bases and J 2 bases; bases outside gene matches: 11. The CDR3 is 16 amino acids. From germline, CDR1 is SGHVS and CDR2 FQNEAQ. CDR3 nucleotides: TGTGCCAGCAGGAACGCTGGGACAGGAGCAAACTATGGCTACACCTTC. Translation gives CASRNAGTGANYGYTF.

This sequence joins TRBV19 and TRBJ1-2, with D unresolved. The length of the CDR3 is 15 residues. Germline V gene sequence: CDR1 LNHDA, CDR2 SQIVND (reference sequence). Trimming took 1 base from V and 1 from J, leaving 10 bases between them. For the CDR3, the DNA is TGTGCCAGTAGTATAGTTGCCGGGAATAACTATGGCTACACCTTC. Amino acid sequence: CASSIVAGNNYGYTF.

This clone was observed once. This chain joins TRBV30 and TRBJ1-4, with D perhaps TRBD1 (5 bases). V was pared by 1 base and J by 8 bases, with 14 bases between. The germline V gene encodes CDR1 GTSNPN and CDR2 SVGIG (reference sequence). The CDR3 covers 14 residues. The CDR3 DNA sequence: TGTGCCTGGAGTGGGGTGCAGGGTCTCGAAAAACTGTTTTTT. This gives the protein CAWSGVQGLEKLFF.

The V and J genes are TRBV7-6 and TRBJ1-2, with D maybe TRBD1 (6 bases). CDR1 is SGHVS, CDR2 FNYEAQ, per germline. V was shortened by 8 bases and J by 0 bases, with 16 bases between the two germline ends. The CDR3 consists of 15 residues. This chain's CDR3 is CASEPTGKANYGYTF. DNA for the CDR3: TGTGCCAGCGAACCTACAGGGAAAGCTAACTATGGCTACACCTTC.